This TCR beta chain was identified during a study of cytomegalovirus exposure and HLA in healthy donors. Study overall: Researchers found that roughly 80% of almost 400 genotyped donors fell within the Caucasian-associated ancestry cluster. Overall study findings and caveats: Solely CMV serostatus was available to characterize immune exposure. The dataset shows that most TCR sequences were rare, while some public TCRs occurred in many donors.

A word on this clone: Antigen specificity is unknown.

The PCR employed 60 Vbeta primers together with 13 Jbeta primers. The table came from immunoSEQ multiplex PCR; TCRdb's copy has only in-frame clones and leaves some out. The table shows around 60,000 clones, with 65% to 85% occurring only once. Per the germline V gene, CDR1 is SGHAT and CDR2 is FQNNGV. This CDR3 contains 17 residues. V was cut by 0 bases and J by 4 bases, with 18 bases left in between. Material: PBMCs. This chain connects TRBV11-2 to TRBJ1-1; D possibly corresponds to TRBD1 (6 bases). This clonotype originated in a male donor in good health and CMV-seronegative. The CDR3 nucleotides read TGTGCCAGCAGCTTAGATCGAGTAGGGGGAGGGTCCACTGAAGCTTTCTTT. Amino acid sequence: CASSLDRVGGGSTEAFF.